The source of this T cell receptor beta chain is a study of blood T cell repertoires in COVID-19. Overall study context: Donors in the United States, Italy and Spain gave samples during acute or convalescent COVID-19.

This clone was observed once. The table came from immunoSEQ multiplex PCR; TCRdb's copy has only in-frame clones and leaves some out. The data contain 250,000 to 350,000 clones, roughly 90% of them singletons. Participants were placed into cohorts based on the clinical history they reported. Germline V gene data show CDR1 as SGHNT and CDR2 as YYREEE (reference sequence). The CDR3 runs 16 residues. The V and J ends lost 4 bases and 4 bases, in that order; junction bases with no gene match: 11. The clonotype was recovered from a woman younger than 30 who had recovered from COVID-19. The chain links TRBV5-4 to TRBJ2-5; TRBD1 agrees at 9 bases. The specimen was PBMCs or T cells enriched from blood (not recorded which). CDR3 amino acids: CASSRLYTTGGETQYF. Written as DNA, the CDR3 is TGTGCCAGCAGCCGATTATACACGACAGGGGGAGAGACCCAGTACTTC.